The 2 T cell receptor beta chains presented below share a single source sample, sequenced in a study of T cell repertoires in cytomegalovirus infection. One entry per CDR3 protein results from TCRdb running MiXCR on the reads. The repertoire holds about 47,000 distinct CDR3 sequences, with roughly 19% as singletons. Antigens of these TCRs are unknown. The sample was CD8+ T cells from cultured PBMCs, taken from culture after CMV antigen stimulation. The receptors shown here come from a human donor in good health (CMV status not recorded). Some clones in this sample may be carry-over from other donors' samples.

The chain uses TRBV28 and TRBJ2-1; D remains unclear. CDR3 length: 14 residues. Germline assignment: CDR1 MDHEN and CDR2 SYDVKM. Deletions cut 6 bases from V and 1 base from J, with 10 bases between. CDR3: CASSPDGSYNEQFF. The CDR3 region has the DNA TGTGCCAGCAGCCCGGACGGGTCCTACAATGAGCAGTTCTTC.

The rearrangement uses TRBV7-9 and TRBJ2-1; D not certain. Germline loops: CDR1 SEHNR, CDR2 FQNEAQ (reference sequence). The V and J ends lost 0 bases and 0 bases respectively, with 9 bases between them. There are 16 residues in the CDR3. The CDR3 DNA reads TGTGCCAGCAGCTTAGCGGCTATGAGCTCCTACAATGAGCAGTTCTTC. It is translated as CASSLAAMSSYNEQFF.